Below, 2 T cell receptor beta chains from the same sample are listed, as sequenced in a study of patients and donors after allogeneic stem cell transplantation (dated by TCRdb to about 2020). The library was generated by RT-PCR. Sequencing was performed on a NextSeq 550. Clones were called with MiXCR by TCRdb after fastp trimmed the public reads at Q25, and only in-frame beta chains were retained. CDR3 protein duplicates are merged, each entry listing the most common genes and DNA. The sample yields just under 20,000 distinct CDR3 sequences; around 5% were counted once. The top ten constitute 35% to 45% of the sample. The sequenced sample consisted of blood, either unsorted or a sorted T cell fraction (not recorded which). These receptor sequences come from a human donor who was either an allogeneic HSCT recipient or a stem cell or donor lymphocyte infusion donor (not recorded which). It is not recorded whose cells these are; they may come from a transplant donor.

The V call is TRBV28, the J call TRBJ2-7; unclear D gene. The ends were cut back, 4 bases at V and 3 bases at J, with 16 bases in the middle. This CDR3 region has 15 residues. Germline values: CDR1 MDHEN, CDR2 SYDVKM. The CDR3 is CASSSLMTPYYEQYF. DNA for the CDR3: TGTGCCAGCAGTTCCCTCATGACACCGTACTACGAGCAGTACTTC.

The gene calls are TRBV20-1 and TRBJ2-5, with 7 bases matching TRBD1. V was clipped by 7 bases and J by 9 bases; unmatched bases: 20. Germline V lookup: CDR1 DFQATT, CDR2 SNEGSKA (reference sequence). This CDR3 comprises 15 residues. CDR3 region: CSVRGSSGGAGSQYF. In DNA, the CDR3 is TGCAGTGTCAGAGGTTCTTCAGGGGGTGCAGGGTCCCAGTACTTC.